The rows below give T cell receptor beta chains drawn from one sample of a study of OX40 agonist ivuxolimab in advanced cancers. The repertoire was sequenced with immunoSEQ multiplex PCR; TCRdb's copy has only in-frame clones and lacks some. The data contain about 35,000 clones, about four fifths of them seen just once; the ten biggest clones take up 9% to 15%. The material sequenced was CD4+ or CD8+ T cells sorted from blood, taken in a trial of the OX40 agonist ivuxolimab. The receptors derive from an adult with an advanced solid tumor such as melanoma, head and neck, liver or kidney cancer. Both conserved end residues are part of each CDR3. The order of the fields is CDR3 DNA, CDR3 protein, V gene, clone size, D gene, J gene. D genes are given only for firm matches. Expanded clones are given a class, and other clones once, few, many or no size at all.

TGTGCCAGCAGCGCGCCTAAAGGAATATCGGGACAGTTTGGGGGAAACACCATATATTTT	CASSAPKGISGQFGGNTIYF	TRBV9	NA	TRBD1	TRBJ1-3
TGTGCCAGCAGCGGGCTGACCTACGAGCAGTACTTC	CASSGLTYEQYF	TRBV9	NA	NA	TRBJ2-7
TGTGCCAGCAGCTTTGGAGGAGGCAGTGCCGGAGGGCAGTACTTC	CASSFGGGSAGGQYF	TRBV5-6	NA	NA	TRBJ2-7
TGTGCCAGCAGCGCAGGGACAGGGGGCTACGAGCAGTACTTC	CASSAGTGGYEQYF	TRBV11-2	NA	TRBD1	TRBJ2-7
TGTGCCAGCAGCCCCGAGACAGGGCTCCCATATGGAGAGCAGTTCTTC	CASSPETGLPYGEQFF	TRBV11-2	NA	TRBD1	TRBJ2-1
TGTGCCAGCAACGCTATTATGGGACTAGCGGGACAGGCGAAGGACTACAATGAGCAGTTCTTC	CASNAIMGLAGQAKDYNEQFF	TRBV27	NA	TRBD2	TRBJ2-1
TGTGCCAGCAGCCCGGGACTAGCGGAGGAGACCCAGTACTTC	CASSPGLAEETQYF	TRBV5-4	NA	TRBD2	TRBJ2-5
TGTGCCAGCAGAGGGGCCGGGGAGCTGTTTTTT	CASRGAGELFF	TRBV6-1	NA	NA	TRBJ2-2
TGCAGCGCTACGCCTCAGACTAGCGGGAGCTCAGATACGCAGTATTTT	CSATPQTSGSSDTQYF	TRBV29-1	NA	TRBD2	TRBJ2-3
TGTGCCTGGAGTGTATCAGGGACCCAGTACTTC	CAWSVSGTQYF	TRBV30	NA	NA	TRBJ2-5
TGTGCCAGCAGCGGCTCACGGGGGAGCAATCAGCCCCAGCATTTT	CASSGSRGSNQPQHF	TRBV7-6	NA	NA	TRBJ1-5
TGTGCCAGCAGCTCCCCTGACAGGGGGCAGGGATACGAGCAGTACTTC	CASSSPDRGQGYEQYF	TRBV7-6	NA	TRBD1	TRBJ2-7
TGTGCCAGCAGCGTAGAGGATATCGCAGATACGCAGTATTTT	CASSVEDIADTQYF	TRBV9	NA	NA	TRBJ2-3
TGTGCCAGCAGTGTTGAACTAGCGGACCCCCTTTTAGAGCAGTACTTC	CASSVELADPLLEQYF	TRBV6-1	once	TRBD2	TRBJ2-7
TGTGCCAGCAGCTCTTGGACTAGTCCCAGCACAGATACGCAGTATTTT	CASSSWTSPSTDTQYF	TRBV7-9	once	TRBD2	TRBJ2-3
TGTGCCAGCAGCGTCGGATCGACAGGCGGGATCCCCTCACCCCTCCACTTT	CASSVGSTGGIPSPLHF	TRBV9	NA	NA	TRBJ1-6
TGTGCCAGCAGTGACAGGGTTAATGAAAAACTGTTTTTT	CASSDRVNEKLFF	TRBV2	NA	NA	TRBJ1-4
TGTGCCAGCAGTCCGGGGGGCGGGTACGAGCAGTACTTC	CASSPGGGYEQYF	TRBV6-5	NA	NA	TRBJ2-7
TGTGCCTGGAGTCACGGACGGGAGCAGTTCTTC	CAWSHGREQFF	TRBV30	NA	NA	TRBJ2-1
TGTGCCAGTCGCTACGGACAGGCGAACACTGAAGCTTTCTTT	CASRYGQANTEAFF	TRBV19	NA	TRBD1	TRBJ1-1